This T cell receptor beta chain was sequenced during a study of technical replicates of blood from several donors. This CDR3 has 22 amino acids. Germline V gene sequence: CDR1 SGHRS, CDR2 YFSETQ. The J segment lost 0 bases and the V segment lost 1 base, leaving 21 bases of the junction unmatched. Using immunoSEQ multiplex PCR, the repertoire was profiled, and TCRdb retains in-frame clones only, with some absent. The sample has 80,000 or so clones, 95% to 98% seen once. The V and J genes are TRBV5-1 and TRBJ2-1, with 8 bases matching TRBD2. This clonotype was sampled from a human donor in good health. The sample consisted of T cells isolated from PBMCs. In nucleotides, the CDR3 is TGCGCCAGCAGCTTGTTAAGGGGGGGTGGCGGAGCGGGGGTTGGCTCCTACAATGAGCAGTTCTTC. This encodes CASSLLRGGGGAGVGSYNEQFF.